Below are 26 T cell receptor beta chains sequenced from a single sample in a study of cytomegalovirus exposure and HLA in healthy donors. Primers: 60 Vbeta forward and 13 Jbeta reverse. Profiling relied on immunoSEQ multiplex PCR, and the TCRdb table lists in-frame clones only, not all of them. The sample consists of 25,000 to 35,000 clones, about 60% of them appearing once. The source material was PBMCs. These receptor sequences come from a man in his fifties in good health and CMV-seropositive.

V and J are TRBV5-1 and TRBJ2-5; D perhaps matches TRBD2 (6 bases). The V gene lost 4 bases and the J gene lost 4 bases, with 20 bases spanning the gap. Germline CDR1 SGHRS, CDR2 YFSETQ. The CDR3 runs to 16 residues. Here the CDR3 DNA reads TGCGCCAGCAGCGGCGGGACTTCTGACTACCGAGAGACCCAGTACTTC. It is translated as CASSGGTSDYRETQYF.

This clone was observed a handful of times. This sequence joins TRBV6-6 and TRBJ2-1; a possible D gene is TRBD2 (5 bases). The V end lost 3 bases, the J end lost 0 bases, and 12 bases lay between the germline ends. This CDR3 comprises 16 residues. Germline assignment: CDR1 MNHNY and CDR2 SVGAGI (reference sequence). The CDR3 bases are TGTGCCAGCAGTTATCTCGGCGGGCGCTCCTACAATGAGCAGTTCTTC. Its protein is CASSYLGGRSYNEQFF.

J is TRBJ1-5 and V is TRBV30, with D possibly matching TRBD1 (6 bases). The V end lost 4 bases, the J end lost 2 bases, and 18 bases lay between the germline ends. CDR3 length: 16 amino acids. The germline V gene has CDR1 GTSNPN and CDR2 SVGIG (reference sequence). CDR3 DNA sequence: TGTGCCTGGAATATAGGGGGAGCTTCGGGCAATCAGCCCCAGCATTTT. Its protein is CAWNIGGASGNQPQHF.

The chain carries TRBV6-1 and TRBJ2-4, with unresolved D. Germline assignment: CDR1 MNHNS and CDR2 SASEGT. The length of the CDR3 is 14 residues. Trimming shortened V by 6 bases and J by 0 bases, and 9 bases separated the two germline ends. Here the CDR3 reads CASSEFIAKNIQYF. CDR3 coding DNA: TGTGCCAGCAGCGAGTTCATAGCCAAAAACATTCAGTACTTC.

This clone has only a few counts. The rearrangement joins TRBV5-4 to TRBJ1-1; unclear D gene. This CDR3 contains 12 residues. Germline V gene lookup returns CDR1 SGHNT and CDR2 YYREEE (reference sequence). Deletions cut 0 bases from V and 9 bases from J, with 9 bases between. This chain's CDR3 is CASSLEGVQAFF. The CDR3 bases are TGTGCCAGCAGCTTGGAAGGAGTACAAGCTTTCTTT. Complete variable domain (other parts from reference TRBV5-4 and TRBJ1-1): ETGVTQSPTHLIKTRGQQVTLRCSSQSGHNTVSWYQQALGQGPQFIFQYYREEENGRGNFPPRFSGLQFPNYSSELNVNALELDDSALYLCASSLEGVQAFFGQGTRLTVV.

The chain is built from TRBV7-2 and TRBJ1-5; D is possibly TRBD1 (6 bases). Trimming left V 3 bases short and J 7 bases short, with 13 bases between. CDR3 size: 14 residues. Germline CDR1 is SGHTA and CDR2 is FQGNSA. The CDR3 nucleotides read TGTGCCAGCAGCTTGGGGGGAGGGGGGCAGCCCCAGCATTTT. Its translation is CASSLGGGGQPQHF. The whole variable domain, filled in from reference TRBV7-2 and TRBJ1-5, reads GAGVSQSPSNKVTEKGKDVELRCDPISGHTALYWYRQSLGQGLEFLIYFQGNSAPDKSGLPSDRFSAERTGGSVSTLTIQRTQQEDSAVYLCASSLGGGGQPQHFGDGTRLSIL.

This clone was seen more than once but under ten times. V and J are TRBV9 and TRBJ2-3, with no clear D. CDR1 and CDR2 (germline): SGDLS, YYNGEE. CDR3 length equals 13 residues. Deletions cut 1 base from V and 5 bases from J, with 8 bases between. CDR3 amino acids: CASSVMVGDTQYF. Written as DNA, the CDR3 is TGTGCCAGCAGCGTAATGGTCGGAGATACGCAGTATTTT.

The rearrangement links TRBV10-3 to TRBJ1-1, with 8 nucleotides matching TRBD1. The CDR3 is 14 residues long. The ends lost 6 bases at V and 3 bases at J; junction bases unmatched: 6. The V gene's germline CDR1 is ENHRY and CDR2 SYGVKD. CDR3 protein: CAISRTGTDTEAFF. CDR3 nucleotide sequence: TGTGCCATCAGCAGGACAGGGACGGACACTGAAGCTTTCTTT.

The CDR3 region has the DNA TGTGCCAGCAGGCCTCAGGGGTCCTATGGCACTGAAGCTTTCTTT. Protein product: CASRPQGSYGTEAFF. The V and J genes are TRBV2 and TRBJ1-1; possible D gene TRBD1, 6 bases. Germline values: CDR1 SNHLY, CDR2 FYNNEI. This CDR3 is built from 15 residues. The V end lost 6 bases, the J end lost 4 bases, and 18 bases lay between the germline ends. The full variable domain, completed using reference TRBV2 and TRBJ1-1, is EPEVTQTPSHQVTQMGQEVILRCVPISNHLYFYWYRQILGQKVEFLVSFYNNEISEKSEIFDDQFSVERPDGSNFTLKIRSTKLEDSAMYFCASRPQGSYGTEAFFGQGTRLTVV.

The CDR3 DNA reads as TGTGCCAGCAGCGGGCGGGACTCACCAATCACAGATACGCAGTATTTT. Translation gives CASSGRDSPITDTQYF. This rearrangement joins TRBV2 to TRBJ2-3; D is perhaps TRBD2 (6 bases). V was pared by 6 bases and J by 2 bases, with 18 bases between. Germline V CDR1 and CDR2: SNHLY, FYNNEI. This CDR3 spans 16 amino acids.

This rearrangement joins TRBV29-1 to TRBJ1-1; 7 positions match TRBD1. CDR3 length: 13 amino acids. Trimming cost V 5 bases and J 8 bases; bases outside gene matches: 11. From germline, CDR1 is SQVTM and CDR2 ANQGSEA. In nucleotides, the CDR3 is TGCAGCGTTCTCGGACAGGCTGATTCCGAAGCTTTCTTT. Its protein is CSVLGQADSEAFF.

The J gene is TRBJ2-3, the V gene TRBV5-1; 14 bases line up with TRBD2. V trimming: 4 bases; J trimming: 3 bases; junction bases outside the gene matches: 7. Germline V gene sequence: CDR1 SGHRS, CDR2 YFSETQ. The CDR3 has 17 residues. CDR3 nucleotides: TGCGCCAGCAGCAAAGGGACTAGCGGGAGACTAACAGATACGCAGTATTTT. Its translation is CASSKGTSGRLTDTQYF.

The chain is built from TRBV28 and TRBJ2-7, with a tentative D call TRBD2 (7 bases). Trimming took 3 bases from V and 0 from J, leaving 12 bases between them. The germline CDR1 and CDR2 sequences are MDHEN and SYDVKM. This CDR3 region has 15 residues. The CDR3 loop is CASSFGRGSSYEQYF. The CDR3 DNA is TGTGCCAGCAGTTTTGGGAGGGGGAGCTCCTACGAGCAGTACTTC.

The chain couples TRBV29-1 to TRBJ2-5; the D gene is possibly TRBD1 (6 bases). Germline CDR1 and CDR2: SQVTM and ANQGSEA. V was trimmed by 4 bases and J by 5 bases, leaving 11 bases between them. This CDR3 has 12 residues. The CDR3 reads CSVGRQGETQYF. The CDR3 DNA reads as TGCAGCGTTGGTCGTCAGGGGGAGACCCAGTACTTC. Using reference TRBV29-1 and TRBJ2-5 for the parts outside the CDR3, the full variable domain is SAVISQKPSRDICQRGTSLTIQCQVDSQVTMMFWYRQQPGQSLTLIATANQGSEATYESGFVIDKFPISRPNLTFSTLTVSNMSPEDSSIYLCSVGRQGETQYFGPGTRLLVL.

The chain carries TRBV4-1 and TRBJ2-7; a possible D gene is TRBD2 (5 bases). The germline V gene encodes CDR1 MGHRA and CDR2 YSYEKL. Trimming took off 0 bases at V and 3 bases at J, with 9 bases between the two ends. There are 14 residues in the CDR3. The CDR3 DNA reads as TGCGCCAGCAGCCAAGAGTCCGACTACTACGAGCAGTACTTC. It is translated as CASSQESDYYEQYF.

The rearrangement links TRBV10-1 to TRBJ2-5; 7 bases line up with TRBD2. The V segment lost 3 bases and the J segment 2 bases; nucleotides outside the gene matches: 6. The CDR3 is 15 residues long. CDR1 and CDR2 from the germline V gene are WNHNN and SYGVQD (reference sequence). The CDR3 protein is CASSDPGEGQETQYF. For the CDR3, the DNA is TGCGCCAGCAGTGACCCGGGGGAGGGACAAGAGACCCAGTACTTC.

The gene calls are TRBV27 and TRBJ2-7; possible D gene TRBD2, 5 bases. With 3 bases removed from V and 3 bases from J, the gap between germline ends came to 9 bases. The V gene's germline CDR1 is MNHEY and CDR2 SMNVEV (reference sequence). The CDR3 consists of 13 residues. CDR3 DNA sequence: TGTGCCAGCAGTTTCACCGGGGACTACGAGCAGTACTTC. It encodes CASSFTGDYEQYF.

V is TRBV30 and J is TRBJ2-5, with 7 bases matching TRBD1. The CDR3 has 13 residues. J gave up 5 bases and V 1 base, and 4 bases lay outside the gene matches. The germline gives CDR1 GTSNPN, CDR2 SVGIG (reference sequence). As DNA, the CDR3 is TGTGCCTGGAGTGCCGACAGGGTCGAGACCCAGTACTTC. It translates to CAWSADRVETQYF.

This clone turned up a few times. The chain has TRBV7-2 and TRBJ1-5; no firm D call. V was clipped by 8 bases and J by 6 bases, with 11 bases between them. This CDR3 is built from 12 residues. The germline V gene encodes CDR1 SGHTA and CDR2 FQGNSA. The DNA of the CDR3 is TGTGCCAGCGGCCCTAACAGTCAGCCCCAGCATTTT. Residues: CASGPNSQPQHF.

The rearrangement joins TRBV7-6 to TRBJ2-5; TRBD2 matches at 9 bases. In germline, CDR1 is SGHVS, CDR2 FNYEAQ. The CDR3 has 14 residues. Trimming took 2 bases from V and 5 from J; bases not matched to a gene: 3. CDR3 sequence: CASSLRTSAETQYF. CDR3 sequence (DNA): TGTGCCAGCAGCTTACGGACTAGCGCGGAGACCCAGTACTTC. Together with reference TRBV7-6 and TRBJ2-5, the CDR3 gives the full variable domain: GAGVSQSPRYKVTKRGQDVALRCDPISGHVSLYWYRQALGQGPEFLTYFNYEAQQDKSGLPNDRFSAERPEGSISTLTIQRTEQRDSAMYRCASSLRTSAETQYFGPGTRLLVL.

This clone showed up just a few times. This chain links TRBV30 with TRBJ2-3; D unresolved. The germline gives CDR1 GTSNPN, CDR2 SVGIG (reference sequence). CDR3 length equals 13 residues. Trimming removed 3 bases from V and 3 bases from J, with 10 bases in between. The CDR3 DNA reads as TGTGCCTGGAGCGACTGGCGGACAGATACGCAGTATTTT. Translating gives CAWSDWRTDTQYF.

This clone has just one count. The chain joins TRBV2 to TRBJ1-6; 10 positions agree with TRBD1. V lost 10 bases to trimming and J lost 7 bases; unmatched junction nucleotides: 4. Germline lookup yields CDR1 SNHLY and CDR2 FYNNEI. The CDR3 has 13 amino acids. CDR3 nucleotides: TGTGCCACCCCGGGACAGGGGAATTCACCCCTCCACTTT. Translated: CATPGQGNSPLHF.

The chain combines TRBV9 with TRBJ1-4; unclear D gene. Germline V gives CDR1 SGDLS, CDR2 YYNGEE. The ends were cut back, 0 bases at V and 2 bases at J, with 5 bases in the middle. The length of the CDR3 is 14 residues. The CDR3 region is CASSVGRTNEKLFF. Here the CDR3 DNA reads TGTGCCAGCAGCGTAGGTCGTACTAATGAAAAACTGTTTTTT.

This clone came up a few times. V gene TRBV2 combines with J gene TRBJ1-6; weak D call: TRBD1 (5 bases). The CDR3 has 15 amino acids. The germline CDR1 and CDR2 sequences are SNHLY and FYNNEI. Trimming removed 6 bases from V and 0 bases from J, with 9 bases in between. CDR3 nucleotides: TGTGCCAGCAGACCCGACAGCTCCTATAATTCACCCCTCCACTTT. The encoded protein is CASRPDSSYNSPLHF.

The V call is TRBV4-2, the J call TRBJ2-3; 12 positions agree with TRBD2. The CDR3 has 17 amino acids. The germline CDR1 and CDR2 sequences are LGHNA and YNFKEQ. The V gene end was trimmed by 1 base and the J gene end by 5 bases; junction bases not matched to a gene: 7. CDR3 nucleotides: TGTGCCAGCAGCCAAGGTCTAGCGGGGGGGCTGCGAGATACGCAGTATTTT. Translated: CASSQGLAGGLRDTQYF.

The V and J genes are TRBV7-2 and TRBJ1-6, with TRBD1 matching over 8 bases. CDR1 SGHTA and CDR2 FQGNSA come from the germline V gene. The V and J ends lost 0 bases and 8 bases, in that order; junction bases with no gene match: 0. The CDR3 has 14 amino acids. The CDR3 loop is CASSLAGQDSPLHF. The CDR3 region has the DNA TGTGCCAGCAGCTTAGCGGGACAGGATTCACCCCTCCACTTT. The full variable domain, completed using reference TRBV7-2 and TRBJ1-6, is GAGVSQSPSNKVTEKGKDVELRCDPISGHTALYWYRQSLGQGLEFLIYFQGNSAPDKSGLPSDRFSAERTGGSVSTLTIQRTQQEDSAVYLCASSLAGQDSPLHFGNGTRLTVT.